The entry below describes one T cell receptor (beta chain). This sample was taken from a study of tumor-infiltrating lymphocytes in primary liver carcinoma. The input was approximately 0.45 ug total RNA; TCR beta cDNA was made from it with a constant-region primer. ARM-PCR was slightly modified, and three nested multiplex PCR rounds with it gave rise to the TCR beta libraries. Two initial PCR rounds of approximately 10 cycles each paired TRBV1-TRBV30 forward primers with a C-beta reverse primer. From the multiplex PCR reads, TCRdb called clonotypes with MiXCR, one entry per CDR3 protein. The sample shows more than 30,000 distinct CDR3 sequences, 76% of them seen only once. The source material, about 19-30 mg of unsorted bulk tissue, was used to co-extract RNA and DNA. Germline CDR1 is MNHEY and CDR2 is SVGEGT. The CDR3 contains 14 residues. V lost 7 bases and J lost 1, with 14 bases in between.

The sample consisted of liver tumor tissue from sampling region 5. Documented subset: tumor region T5, tumor centre. This receptor was obtained from a middle-aged man with primary liver carcinoma and hepatitis B virus infection. The chain links TRBV6-2 or TRBV6-3 to TRBJ2-7; weak D call: TRBD2 (5 bases). The CDR3 reads CASNPGKGSYEQYF. In DNA, the CDR3 is TGTGCCAGCAACCCGGGGAAGGGTTCCTACGAGCAGTACTTC.